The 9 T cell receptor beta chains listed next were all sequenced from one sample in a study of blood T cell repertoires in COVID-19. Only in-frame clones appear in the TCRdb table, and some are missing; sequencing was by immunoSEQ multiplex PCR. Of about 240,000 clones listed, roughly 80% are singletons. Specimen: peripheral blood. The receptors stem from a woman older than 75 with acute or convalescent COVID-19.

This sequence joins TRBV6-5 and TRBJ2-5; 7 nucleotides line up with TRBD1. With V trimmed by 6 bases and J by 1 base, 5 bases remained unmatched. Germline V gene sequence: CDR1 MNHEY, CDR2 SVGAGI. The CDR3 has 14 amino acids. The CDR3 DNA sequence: TGTGCCAGCAGCTACAGGGGCCCCCAAGAGACCCAGTACTTC. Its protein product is CASSYRGPQETQYF.

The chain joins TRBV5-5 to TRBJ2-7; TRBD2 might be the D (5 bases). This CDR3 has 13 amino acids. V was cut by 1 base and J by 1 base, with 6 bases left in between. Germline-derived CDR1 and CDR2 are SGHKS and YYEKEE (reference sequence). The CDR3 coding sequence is TGTGCCAGCAGCTTGACTAGTTCCTACGAGCAGTACTTC. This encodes CASSLTSSYEQYF.

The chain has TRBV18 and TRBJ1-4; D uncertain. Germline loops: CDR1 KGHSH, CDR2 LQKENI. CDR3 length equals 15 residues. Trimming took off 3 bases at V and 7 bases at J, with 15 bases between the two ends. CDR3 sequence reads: CASSPTNSMGEKLFF. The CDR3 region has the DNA TGTGCCAGCTCACCCACGAACAGTATGGGTGAAAAACTGTTTTTT.

The CDR3 region has the DNA TGTGCCAGCTCACCAATCCGTGGACTAGCGGGGCTCTCTGGGGCCAACGTCCTGACTTTC. The encoded protein is CASSPIRGLAGLSGANVLTF. The genes are TRBV18 and TRBJ2-6; 12 bases map to TRBD2. The CDR3 extends over 20 amino acids. CDR1 and CDR2 (germline): KGHSH, LQKENI. V gave up 2 bases and J gave up 0 bases; unmatched junction bases: 8.

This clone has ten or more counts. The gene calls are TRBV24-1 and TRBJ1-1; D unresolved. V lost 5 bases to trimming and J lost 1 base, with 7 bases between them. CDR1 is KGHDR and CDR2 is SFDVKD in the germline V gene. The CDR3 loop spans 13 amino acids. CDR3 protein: CATSGQWNTEAFF. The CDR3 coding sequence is TGTGCCACCAGTGGGCAATGGAACACTGAAGCTTTCTTT.

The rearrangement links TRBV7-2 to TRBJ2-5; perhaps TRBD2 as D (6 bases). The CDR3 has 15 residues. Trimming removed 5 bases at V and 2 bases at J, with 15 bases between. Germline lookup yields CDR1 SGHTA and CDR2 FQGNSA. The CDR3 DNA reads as TGTGCCAGCAGCCAACTGGCGGGGAGACAAGAGACCCAGTACTTC. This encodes CASSQLAGRQETQYF.

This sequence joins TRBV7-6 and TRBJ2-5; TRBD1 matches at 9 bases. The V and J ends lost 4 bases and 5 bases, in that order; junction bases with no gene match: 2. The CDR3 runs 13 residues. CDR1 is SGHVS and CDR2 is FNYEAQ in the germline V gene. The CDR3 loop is CASSYRGRETQYF. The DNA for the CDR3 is TGTGCCAGCAGCTACAGGGGGCGGGAGACCCAGTACTTC.

Here the CDR3 DNA reads TGTGCCAGCAGTTCCCTAAGGGGCACTGAAGCTTTCTTT. It is translated as CASSSLRGTEAFF. The V and J genes are TRBV12-3 or TRBV12-4 and TRBJ1-1; D is possibly TRBD1 (5 bases). The CDR3 contains 13 residues. Trimming cost V 4 bases and J 4 bases, with 10 bases left between them.

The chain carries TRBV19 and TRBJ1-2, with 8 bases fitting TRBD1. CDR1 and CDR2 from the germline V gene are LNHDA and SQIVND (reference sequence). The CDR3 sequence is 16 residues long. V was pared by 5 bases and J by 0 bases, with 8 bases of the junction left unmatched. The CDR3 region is CASSPDRVRANYGYTF. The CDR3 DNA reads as TGTGCCAGTAGTCCGGACAGGGTGCGGGCTAACTATGGCTACACCTTC.